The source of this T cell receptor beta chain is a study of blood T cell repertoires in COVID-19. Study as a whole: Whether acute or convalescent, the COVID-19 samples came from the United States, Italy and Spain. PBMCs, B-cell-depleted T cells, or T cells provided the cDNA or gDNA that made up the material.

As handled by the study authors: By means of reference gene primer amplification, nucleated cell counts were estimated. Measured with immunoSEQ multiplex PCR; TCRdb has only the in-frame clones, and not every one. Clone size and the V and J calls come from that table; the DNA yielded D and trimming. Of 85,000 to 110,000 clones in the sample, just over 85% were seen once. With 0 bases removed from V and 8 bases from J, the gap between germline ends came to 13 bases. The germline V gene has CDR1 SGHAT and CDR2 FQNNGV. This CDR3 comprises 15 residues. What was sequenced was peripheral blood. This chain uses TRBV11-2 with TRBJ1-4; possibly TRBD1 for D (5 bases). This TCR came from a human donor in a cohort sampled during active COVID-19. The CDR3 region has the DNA TGTGCCAGCAGCTTAGATGGCAGGGTACAGGAAAAACTGTTTTTT. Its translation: CASSLDGRVQEKLFF.